Each of the 17 T cell receptor beta chains below was sequenced from the same sample in a study of early T cells in non-severe SARS-CoV-2 infection. TCRdb reanalysed the 5' RACE reads using MiXCR and keeps one entry per CDR3 protein. Of approximately 76,000 distinct CDR3 sequences listed, around an eighth are singletons. Sequenced: whole blood. The receptors derive from an adult who was a healthcare worker with PCR-confirmed SARS-CoV-2 infection or an uninfected control (not recorded which).

This clonotype has a handful of counts. This chain connects TRBV29-1 to TRBJ2-5; 8 bases fit TRBD2. CDR3 size: 14 residues. Germline V gene data show CDR1 as SQVTM and CDR2 as ANQGSEA. The ends lost 7 bases at V and 5 bases at J; junction bases unmatched: 12. In DNA, the CDR3 is TGCAGCGCCGACAAGGGACTAGTCCAGGAGACCCAGTACTTC. Its translation: CSADKGLVQETQYF.

The rearrangement links TRBV2 to TRBJ1-3, with a possible D match to TRBD1 (5 bases). This CDR3 has 15 amino acids. The germline V gene has CDR1 SNHLY and CDR2 FYNNEI. V was trimmed by 5 bases and J by 3 bases, leaving 14 bases between them. The CDR3 DNA reads as TGTGCCAGCAGTTCTCAGGGTTCGGGTGGAAACACCATATATTTT. It is translated as CASSSQGSGGNTIYF. Combining the CDR3 with reference TRBV2 and TRBJ1-3 gives the whole variable domain EPEVTQTPSHQVTQMGQEVILRCVPISNHLYFYWYRQILGQKVEFLVSFYNNEISEKSEIFDDQFSVERPDGSNFTLKIRSTKLEDSAMYFCASSSQGSGGNTIYFGEGSWLTVV.

This clonotype was observed at least ten times. The J gene is TRBJ1-1, the V gene TRBV2; 10 nucleotides align to TRBD1. CDR3 size: 15 residues. Trimming took 5 bases from V and 5 from J; bases not matched to a gene: 8. Germline V gives CDR1 SNHLY, CDR2 FYNNEI. The chain's CDR3 is CASSSTGGRHTEAFF. The DNA of the CDR3 is TGTGCCAGCAGTTCGACAGGGGGCCGACATACTGAAGCTTTCTTT. Full variable domain (outside the CDR3, taken from reference TRBV2 and TRBJ1-1): EPEVTQTPSHQVTQMGQEVILRCVPISNHLYFYWYRQILGQKVEFLVSFYNNEISEKSEIFDDQFSVERPDGSNFTLKIRSTKLEDSAMYFCASSSTGGRHTEAFFGQGTRLTVV.

J is TRBJ2-1 and V is TRBV4-1, with 7 bases matching TRBD2. The CDR3 is 17 residues long. The germline V gene encodes CDR1 MGHRA and CDR2 YSYEKL. J gave up 6 bases and V 3 bases, and 14 bases lay outside the gene matches. The chain's CDR3 is CASSHVKAREIRNEQFF. The CDR3 region has the DNA TGCGCCAGCAGCCACGTGAAGGCGCGGGAGATTCGCAATGAGCAGTTCTTC.

This clonotype was recorded a few times. CDR3 loop: CASSRNGVGLTQYF. The CDR3 region has the DNA TGTGCCAGCAGCCGCAATGGGGTCGGCTTAACGCAGTATTTT. The rearrangement uses TRBV12-3 or TRBV12-4 and TRBJ2-3, with D uncertain. The length of the CDR3 is 14 residues. The ends were cut back, 6 bases at V and 9 bases at J, with 19 bases in the middle.

This clonotype was observed a handful of times. The genes are TRBV6-6 and TRBJ2-7; perhaps TRBD1 as D (5 bases). V was pared by 7 bases and J by 0 bases, with 10 bases between. Germline V gene lookup returns CDR1 MNHNY and CDR2 SVGAGI (reference sequence). The CDR3 contains 13 residues. In DNA, the CDR3 is TGTGCCAGCACCCAGACAGTCTCCTACGAGCAGTACTTC. Translation gives CASTQTVSYEQYF.

This clonotype was counted only a few times. The V call is TRBV5-1, the J call TRBJ1-1, with 8 bases matching TRBD1. The CDR3 is 13 amino acids. V shed 3 bases and J 6 bases; nucleotides not matched to a gene: 4. The germline V gene has CDR1 SGHRS and CDR2 YFSETQ. CDR3 in DNA: TGCGCCAGCAGCTGGACAGGGACGTCTGAAGCTTTCTTT. This gives the protein CASSWTGTSEAFF.

This clonotype was observed at least ten times. The chain uses TRBV24-1 and TRBJ1-2, with D unclear. The length of the CDR3 is 13 residues. CDR1 is KGHDR and CDR2 is SFDVKD in the germline V gene. Trimming cost V 3 bases and J 4 bases, with 8 bases left between them. CDR3 region: CATSDRARYGYTF. Here the CDR3 DNA reads TGTGCCACCAGTGATCGGGCCCGCTATGGCTACACCTTC.

This clonotype occurred many times. The rearrangement joins TRBV7-2 to TRBJ2-2, with a possible D match to TRBD2 (5 bases). Germline-derived CDR1 and CDR2 are SGHTA and FQGNSA. Trimming left V 3 bases short and J 4 bases short, with 15 bases between. The CDR3 loop spans 16 amino acids. The CDR3 DNA follows: TGTGCCAGCAGCTTCCGGCGGGTCGGAACCACCGGGGAGCTGTTTTTT. Protein product: CASSFRRVGTTGELFF.

This clonotype was counted many times. The gene calls are TRBV28 and TRBJ2-3; D is possibly TRBD2 (7 bases). CDR1 MDHEN and CDR2 SYDVKM come from the germline V gene. CDR3 length equals 17 residues. V shed 3 bases and J shed 2 bases, with 18 bases lying between them. In nucleotides, the CDR3 is TGTGCCAGCAGTTTTAGCTACAGGGACTATAACACAGATACGCAGTATTTT. It yields the protein CASSFSYRDYNTDTQYF.

This clonotype has more than one count but fewer than ten. This chain connects TRBV5-1 to TRBJ2-7, with unresolved D. Trimming shortened V by 4 bases and J by 10 bases, and 9 bases separated the two germline ends. From germline, CDR1 is SGHRS and CDR2 YFSETQ. This CDR3 has 10 amino acids. The CDR3 is CASSLPVQYF. The CDR3 DNA is TGCGCCAGCAGCCTTCCCGTACAGTACTTC.

This clonotype was seen only a few times. The chain carries TRBV5-1 and TRBJ1-4; D remains ambiguous. CDR1 and CDR2 (germline): SGHRS, YFSETQ. The CDR3 spans 16 residues. The V gene lost 0 bases and the J gene lost 5 bases, with 14 bases spanning the gap. CDR3 nucleotide sequence: TGCGCCAGCAGCTTGGAATTCAGGAACTCGAATGAAAAACTGTTTTTT. Translation: CASSLEFRNSNEKLFF.

This clonotype was observed a few times. The chain combines TRBV10-3 with TRBJ2-5; 12 bases agree with TRBD1. Germline CDR1 and CDR2: ENHRY and SYGVKD. CDR3 size: 15 residues. Unmatched junction bases numbered 7, after V lost 6 bases and J lost 5 bases. CDR3 DNA: TGTGCCATCAGCGAGGGGACAGGGGGCTTGGAGACCCAGTACTTC. Its protein product is CAISEGTGGLETQYF.

This clonotype was seen only a few times. The V call is TRBV10-3, the J call TRBJ2-7; no clear D. This CDR3 region has 12 residues. The germline V and J ends were trimmed by 3 bases and 6 bases, with 9 bases remaining between them. Germline-derived CDR1 and CDR2 are ENHRY and SYGVKD. This chain's CDR3 is CAISDWAGEQYF. The CDR3 DNA reads as TGTGCCATCAGTGATTGGGCAGGCGAGCAGTACTTC.

This clonotype was picked up a small number of times. V is TRBV29-1 and J is TRBJ1-5; 9 bases are shared with TRBD1. J gave up 4 bases and V 4 bases, and 5 bases lay outside the gene matches. This CDR3 has 14 residues. Germline loops: CDR1 SQVTM, CDR2 ANQGSEA. The chain's CDR3 is CSVARGQGNQPQHF. As DNA, the CDR3 is TGCAGCGTTGCCCGAGGACAGGGGAATCAGCCCCAGCATTTT.

This clonotype was seen repeatedly, ten times or more. J is TRBJ2-3 and V is TRBV5-4; the match to TRBD2 covers 9 bases. This CDR3 spans 17 amino acids. Unmatched junction bases numbered 14, after V lost 4 bases and J lost 5 bases. From germline, CDR1 is SGHNT and CDR2 YYREEE (reference sequence). The CDR3 loop is CASSPFLRAGGGDTQYF. The CDR3 DNA is TGTGCCAGCAGCCCATTTTTGAGAGCGGGGGGCGGAGATACGCAGTATTTT.

This clonotype was observed a handful of times. V usage is TRBV6-6 and J usage is TRBJ2-7, with TRBD1 as a possible D gene (6 bases). V was pared by 5 bases and J by 2 bases, with 10 bases between. The CDR3 is 13 amino acids. Looked up from germline, CDR1 is MNHNY and CDR2 is SVGAGI (reference sequence). For the CDR3, the DNA is TGTGCCAGCAGTCCGAGACAGGCCTACGAGCAGTACTTC. Protein product: CASSPRQAYEQYF.